These 20 T cell receptor beta chains originate from one sample sequenced in a study of cytotoxic CD8 clonotypes in ibrutinib-treated CLL. Some clones are missing from TCRdb's copy, which holds only in-frame ones; the method was immunoSEQ multiplex PCR. The sample lists about 310,000 clones, approximately 80% occurring once. Sequencing was performed on PBMCs, taken before ibrutinib treatment. The receptors were gathered from a human donor with chronic lymphocytic leukemia.

The genes are TRBV5-6 and TRBJ2-1; D remains unclear. Trimming removed 4 bases from V and 4 bases from J, with 15 bases in between. CDR3 length: 15 residues. Looked up from germline, CDR1 is SGHDT and CDR2 is YYEEEE. In DNA form, the CDR3 reads TGTGCCAGCAGCCCCGCTACCCTCCCGTACAATGAGCAGTTCTTC. As protein: CASSPATLPYNEQFF.

The chain's CDR3 is CASSVRPSYEQYF. The CDR3 DNA is TGTGCCAGCAGTGTGAGGCCCTCCTACGAGCAGTACTTC. The J gene is TRBJ2-7, the V gene TRBV2; D gene ambiguous. Germline lookup yields CDR1 SNHLY and CDR2 FYNNEI. Trimming removed 4 bases at V and 0 bases at J, with 7 bases between. The CDR3 has 13 amino acids.

The V and J genes are TRBV4-2 and TRBJ2-7; D gene unclear. This CDR3 comprises 13 residues. V shed 0 bases and J shed 7 bases, with 10 bases lying between them. Germline loops: CDR1 LGHNA, CDR2 YNFKEQ. The CDR3 protein is CASSQDPGREQYF. For the CDR3, the DNA is TGTGCCAGCAGCCAAGACCCGGGTAGGGAGCAGTACTTC.

This clone came up a few times. The V call is TRBV2, the J call TRBJ1-1; D gene unclear. CDR3 size: 13 residues. V lost 6 bases, J lost 2 bases, and 10 bases lay in between. Germline CDR1 and CDR2: SNHLY and FYNNEI. CDR3 in amino acids: CASSIRFNTEAFF. The CDR3 DNA is TGTGCCAGCAGCATACGGTTCAACACTGAAGCTTTCTTT. Complete variable domain (other parts from reference TRBV2 and TRBJ1-1): EPEVTQTPSHQVTQMGQEVILRCVPISNHLYFYWYRQILGQKVEFLVSFYNNEISEKSEIFDDQFSVERPDGSNFTLKIRSTKLEDSAMYFCASSIRFNTEAFFGQGTRLTVV.

The V gene is TRBV30, the J gene TRBJ2-5, with D perhaps assigned TRBD1 or TRBD2 (5 bases each). The CDR3 contains 12 residues. Looked up from germline, CDR1 is GTSNPN and CDR2 is SVGIG (reference sequence). V was clipped by 4 bases and J by 7 bases, with 13 bases between them. CDR3 bases: TGTGCCTGGACTGTGGGGGTTGGGACCCAGTACTTC. Translation: CAWTVGVGTQYF.

The chain links TRBV28 to TRBJ2-4; D may be TRBD2 (6 bases). Trimming shortened V by 8 bases and J by 0 bases, and 14 bases separated the two germline ends. Per the germline V gene, CDR1 is MDHEN and CDR2 is SYDVKM. CDR3 size: 15 residues. CDR3 amino acids: CASLPGRLAKNIQYF. The CDR3 DNA sequence: TGTGCCAGCCTCCCGGGGAGGTTAGCCAAAAACATTCAGTACTTC.

The rearrangement joins TRBV5-1 to TRBJ1-2, with D tentatively TRBD1 (5 bases). From germline, CDR1 is SGHRS and CDR2 YFSETQ. This CDR3 region has 13 residues. V lost 4 bases and J lost 3, with 10 bases in between. CDR3 bases: TGCGCCAGCAGCCCGGGGGAGGACTATGGCTACACCTTC. This codes for CASSPGEDYGYTF.

The chain uses TRBV9 and TRBJ1-5, with D perhaps TRBD1 (5 bases). Germline values: CDR1 SGDLS, CDR2 YYNGEE. V was shortened by 0 bases and J by 9 bases, with 16 bases between the two germline ends. This CDR3 has 15 residues. This chain's CDR3 is CASSVGPSDSRPQHF. CDR3 nucleotides: TGTGCCAGCAGCGTAGGCCCTTCAGACAGCCGGCCCCAGCATTTT.

The genes are TRBV7-9 and TRBJ1-1; D unresolved. Germline V gene data show CDR1 as SEHNR and CDR2 as FQNEAQ (reference sequence). There are 13 residues in the CDR3. V dropped 2 bases and J dropped 0 bases, with 4 bases sitting between them. DNA for the CDR3: TGTGCCAGCAGCTTAAGGATGAACACTGAAGCTTTCTTT. It yields the protein CASSLRMNTEAFF.

The chain employs TRBV19 and TRBJ2-1; maybe TRBD2 (6 bases). The V gene lost 3 bases and the J gene lost 6 bases, with 15 bases spanning the gap. Germline lookup yields CDR1 LNHDA and CDR2 SQIVND (reference sequence). The CDR3 is 15 residues long. CDR3 loop: CASSIVLAPGNEQFF. The CDR3 DNA is TGTGCCAGTAGTATCGTACTAGCACCCGGCAATGAGCAGTTCTTC.

V and J are TRBV5-1 and TRBJ2-3; 9 bases are shared with TRBD2. The CDR3 loop spans 17 amino acids. Germline V gene lookup returns CDR1 SGHRS and CDR2 YFSETQ. With 2 bases clipped from V and 2 bases from J, the junction kept 9 bases outside the gene matches. CDR3 DNA: TGCGCCAGCAGCTTATCCGGGACTAGCCGGAACACAGATACGCAGTATTTT. Translation gives CASSLSGTSRNTDTQYF. Full variable domain (missing parts from reference TRBV5-1 and TRBJ2-3): KAGVTQTPRYLIKTRGQQVTLSCSPISGHRSVSWYQQTPGQGLQFLFEYFSETQRNKGNFPGRFSGRQFSNSRSEMNVSTLELGDSALYLCASSLSGTSRNTDTQYFGPGTRLTVL.

This clone was seen once. This chain links TRBV7-2 with TRBJ1-1; D not resolved. The CDR3 covers 14 residues. Germline V lookup: CDR1 SGHTA, CDR2 FQGNSA. Trimming left V 0 bases short and J 5 bases short, with 10 bases between. The CDR3, as DNA: TGTGCCAGCAGCTTAGCGTCCCTGCGGACTGAAGCTTTCTTT. Its protein is CASSLASLRTEAFF.

The V call is TRBV10-2, the J call TRBJ2-3; D is unclear. The germline V and J ends were trimmed by 2 bases and 4 bases, with 4 bases remaining between them. The length of the CDR3 is 12 residues. From germline, CDR1 is WSHSY and CDR2 SAAADI. The CDR3 coding sequence is TGCGCCAGCAGTGAGCTAGCAGATACGCAGTATTTT. It is translated as CASSELADTQYF.

The CDR3 spells CASSLVGGYNEQFF. In DNA, the CDR3 is TGTGCCAGCAGCTTAGTGGGGGGGTACAATGAGCAGTTCTTC. The rearrangement links TRBV13 to TRBJ2-1; TRBD2 aligns across 7 bases. V was clipped by 1 base and J by 4 bases; unmatched bases: 1. The germline V gene has CDR1 PRHDT and CDR2 FYEKMQ (reference sequence). CDR3 length equals 14 residues.

This clone came up a few times. The chain uses TRBV30 and TRBJ2-2; TRBD2 matches 7 bases. The CDR3 spans 15 residues. The germline gives CDR1 GTSNPN, CDR2 SVGIG (reference sequence). Germline trimming cut 4 bases from V and 0 bases from J; bases unmatched to any gene: 5. CDR3 sequence (DNA): TGTGCCTGGAACGGAGGGAGGGCGAACACCGGGGAGCTGTTTTTT. This gives the protein CAWNGGRANTGELFF.

The CDR3 reads CASSFFSPGSGEQYF. The CDR3 DNA follows: TGTGCCAGCAGTTTTTTTTCCCCAGGGTCTGGTGAGCAGTACTTC. The J gene is TRBJ2-7, the V gene TRBV28, with a tentative D call TRBD1 (5 bases). Germline lookup yields CDR1 MDHEN and CDR2 SYDVKM. The length of the CDR3 is 15 residues. The V end was cut by 3 bases, the J end by 7 bases, with 19 bases between.

In its sample, this clone was seen many times. The sample contains more than one DNA sequence encoding this CDR3. The chain carries TRBV7-6 and TRBJ2-1; D is ambiguous. The ends were cut back, 0 bases at V and 4 bases at J, with 4 bases in the middle. The CDR3 is made up of 13 amino acids. From germline, CDR1 is SGHVS and CDR2 FNYEAQ. The CDR3 coding sequence is TGTGCCAGCAGCTTAGCGGTGTACAATGAGCAGTTCTTC. This gives the protein CASSLAVYNEQFF.

The J gene is TRBJ2-5, the V gene TRBV6-1; D perhaps matches TRBD1 (6 bases). The V gene's germline CDR1 is MNHNS and CDR2 SASEGT. The CDR3 sequence is 14 residues long. Deletions cut 4 bases from V and 1 base from J, with 10 bases between. As DNA, the CDR3 is TGTGCCAGCAGTGGCCAGGGGACCCAAGAGACCCAGTACTTC. Its translation: CASSGQGTQETQYF.

The V call is TRBV2, the J call TRBJ2-3, with 9 nucleotides matching TRBD2. Trimming at V came to 6 bases and at J to 4 bases, leaving 8 bases not matched to a gene. The CDR3 covers 15 residues. In germline, CDR1 is SNHLY, CDR2 FYNNEI. In DNA, the CDR3 is TGTGCCAGCAGATGGGGCGGGAGGGTCCCAGATACGCAGTATTTT. Translating gives CASRWGGRVPDTQYF.

The CDR3 DNA sequence: TGTGCCAGCAGGTACGGGAGAGGAACAGAAGCTTTCTTT. Protein: CASRYGRGTEAFF. The rearrangement uses TRBV6-5 and TRBJ1-1; D remains ambiguous. CDR3 length: 13 amino acids. Germline CDR1 and CDR2: MNHEY and SVGAGI. V lost 6 bases to trimming and J lost 8 bases, with 16 bases between them.